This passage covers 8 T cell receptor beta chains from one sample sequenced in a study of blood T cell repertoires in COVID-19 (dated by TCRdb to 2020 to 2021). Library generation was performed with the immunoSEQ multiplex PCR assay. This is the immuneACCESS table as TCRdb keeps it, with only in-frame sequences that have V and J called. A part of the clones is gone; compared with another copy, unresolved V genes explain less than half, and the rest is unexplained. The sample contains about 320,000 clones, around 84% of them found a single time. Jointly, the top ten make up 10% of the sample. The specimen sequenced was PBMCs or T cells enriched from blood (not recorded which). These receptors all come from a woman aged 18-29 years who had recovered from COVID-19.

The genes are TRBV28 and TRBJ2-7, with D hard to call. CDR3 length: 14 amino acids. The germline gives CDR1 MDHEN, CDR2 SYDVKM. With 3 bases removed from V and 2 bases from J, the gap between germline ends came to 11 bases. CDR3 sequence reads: CASSFDNSPYEQYF. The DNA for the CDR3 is TGTGCCAGCAGTTTTGATAACAGTCCCTACGAGCAGTACTTC.

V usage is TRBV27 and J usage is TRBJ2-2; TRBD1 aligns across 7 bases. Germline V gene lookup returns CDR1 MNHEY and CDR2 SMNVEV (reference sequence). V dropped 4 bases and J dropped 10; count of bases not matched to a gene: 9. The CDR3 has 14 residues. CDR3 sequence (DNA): TGTGCCAGCAGTTCCCGGGGACAGCTCTTGGAGCTGTTTTTT. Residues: CASSSRGQLLELFF.

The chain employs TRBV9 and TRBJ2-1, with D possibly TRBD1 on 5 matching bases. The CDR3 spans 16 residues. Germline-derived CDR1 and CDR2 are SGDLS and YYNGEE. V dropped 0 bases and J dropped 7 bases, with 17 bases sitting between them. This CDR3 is CASSVDVDTQENEQFF. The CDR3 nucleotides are TGTGCCAGCAGCGTAGATGTGGACACCCAGGAAAATGAGCAGTTCTTC. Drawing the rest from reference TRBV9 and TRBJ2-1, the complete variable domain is DSGVTQTPKHLITATGQRVTLRCSPRSGDLSVYWYQQSLDQGLQFLIQYYNGEERAKGNILERFSAQQFPDLHSELNLSSLELGDSALYFCASSVDVDTQENEQFFGPGTRLTVL.

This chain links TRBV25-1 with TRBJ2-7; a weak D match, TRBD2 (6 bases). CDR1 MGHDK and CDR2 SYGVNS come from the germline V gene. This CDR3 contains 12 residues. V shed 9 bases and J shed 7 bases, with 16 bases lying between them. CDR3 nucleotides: TGTGCCAGTGGACTATCCCGCGGGGAGCAGTACTTC. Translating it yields CASGLSRGEQYF.

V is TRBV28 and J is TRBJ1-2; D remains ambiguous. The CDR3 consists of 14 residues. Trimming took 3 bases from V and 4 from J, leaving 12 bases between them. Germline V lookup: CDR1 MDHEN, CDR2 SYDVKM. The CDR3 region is CASSLRAAIYGYTF. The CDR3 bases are TGTGCCAGCAGTTTGCGGGCAGCGATCTATGGCTACACCTTC.

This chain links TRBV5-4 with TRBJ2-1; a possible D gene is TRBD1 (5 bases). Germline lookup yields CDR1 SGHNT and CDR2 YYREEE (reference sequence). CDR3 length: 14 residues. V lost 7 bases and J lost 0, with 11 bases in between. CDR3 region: CASAQGPSYNEQFF. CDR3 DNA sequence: TGTGCCAGCGCTCAGGGCCCCTCCTACAATGAGCAGTTCTTC.

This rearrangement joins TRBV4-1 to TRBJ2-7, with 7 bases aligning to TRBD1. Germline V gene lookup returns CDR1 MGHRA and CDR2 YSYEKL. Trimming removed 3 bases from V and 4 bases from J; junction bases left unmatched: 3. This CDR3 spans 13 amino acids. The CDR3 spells CASSHSGGYEQYF. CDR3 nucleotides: TGCGCCAGCAGCCATTCAGGGGGTTACGAGCAGTACTTC.

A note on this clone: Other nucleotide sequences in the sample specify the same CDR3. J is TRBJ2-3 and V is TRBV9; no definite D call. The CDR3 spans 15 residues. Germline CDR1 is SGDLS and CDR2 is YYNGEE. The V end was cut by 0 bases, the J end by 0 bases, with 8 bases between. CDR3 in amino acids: CASSVGSGSTDTQYF. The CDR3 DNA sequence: TGTGCCAGCAGCGTAGGTTCAGGAAGCACAGATACGCAGTATTTT.